The rows below give T cell receptor beta chains drawn from one sample of a study of T cell responses to AZD1222 COVID-19 vaccine. The assay was immunoSEQ multiplex PCR, and TCRdb's table has in-frame clones only and misses some. The sample carries about 82,000 clones, roughly 88% recorded once. Source: peripheral blood, taken 28 days after the second AZD1222 dose. These receptors all come from an adult who received the AZD1222 COVID-19 vaccine. CDR3s include the opening cysteine and the closing phenylalanine or tryptophan. The D gene is left open where the match is weak. Size tells how often a clone was seen (once, few, many) or the class of an expanded clone, and some rows leave it out.

clone size	V gene	D gene	J gene	CDR3 protein	CDR3 DNA
NA	TRBV19	NA	TRBJ2-5	CASSTQGPGAETQYF	TGTGCCAGTAGTACCCAAGGGCCAGGGGCAGAGACCCAGTACTTC
NA	TRBV24-1	NA	TRBJ1-1	CATSDSTVTEAFF	TGTGCCACCAGTGACTCGACAGTCACTGAAGCTTTCTTT
NA	TRBV5-5	NA	TRBJ2-1	CASSLMTLSYNEQFF	TGTGCCAGCAGCCTGATGACGCTTTCCTACAATGAGCAGTTCTTC
NA	TRBV29-1	TRBD2	TRBJ2-3	CSVGRELGDTQYF	TGCAGCGTAGGGCGGGAGTTGGGGGATACGCAGTATTTT
few	TRBV7-2	NA	TRBJ1-3	CASSPVGGSSGNTIYF	TGTGCCAGCAGTCCGGTGGGGGGCTCCTCTGGAAACACCATATATTTT
NA	TRBV2	TRBD1	TRBJ1-2	CASSGSLPGQGKNGYTF	TGTGCCAGCAGTGGGTCCCTTCCGGGACAGGGCAAAAATGGCTACACCTTC
NA	TRBV5-6	TRBD1	TRBJ1-2	CASSTGTANYGYTF	TGTGCCAGCAGCACGGGGACAGCTAACTATGGCTACACCTTC
NA	TRBV25-1	NA	TRBJ1-2	CASSEDDTVTHGYTF	TGTGCCAGCAGTGAAGACGACACGGTGACACACGGCTACACCTTC
once	TRBV5-6	NA	TRBJ2-4	CASSFWGQNIQYF	TGTGCCAGCAGCTTCTGGGGACAAAACATTCAGTACTTC
NA	TRBV24-1	TRBD1	TRBJ1-6	CATSIQGASSPLHF	TGTGCCACCAGTATTCAGGGGGCTAGTTCACCCCTCCACTTT
NA	TRBV4-2	TRBD1	TRBJ1-2	CASRQGTGTYYGYTF	TGTGCCAGCCGACAAGGGACAGGGACTTACTATGGCTACACCTTC
NA	TRBV24-1	NA	TRBJ1-2	CATSEGPGSVNYGYTF	TGTGCCACCAGTGAAGGACCCGGGTCCGTCAACTATGGCTACACCTTC
NA	TRBV7-6	NA	TRBJ1-6	CASSLDRSSYNSPLHF	TGTGCCAGCAGCTTAGATAGAAGCTCCTATAATTCACCCCTCCACTTT
NA	TRBV5-5	NA	TRBJ1-5	CASSLSQGGNQPQHF	TGTGCCAGCAGCTTGTCACAGGGTGGGAATCAGCCCCAGCATTTT
NA	TRBV4-1	TRBD2	TRBJ2-3	CASSQDSSGRRDTQYF	TGCGCCAGCAGCCAAGATTCCAGCGGGAGGCGAGATACGCAGTATTTT
NA	TRBV19	NA	TRBJ1-6	CASSISSYNSPLHF	TGTGCCAGTAGTATAAGCTCCTATAATTCACCCCTCCACTTT
NA	TRBV24-1	TRBD2	TRBJ2-2	CATSDPTSGPTVGTGELFF	TGTGCCACCAGTGATCCTACTAGCGGGCCAACCGTTGGCACCGGGGAGCTGTTTTTT
NA	TRBV6-4	TRBD1	TRBJ2-6	CASPSGQGAQGANVLTF	TGTGCCAGCCCCTCGGGACAGGGGGCGCAGGGGGCCAACGTCCTGACTTTC
NA	TRBV6-2/TRBV6-3	NA	TRBJ1-2	CASSYDTIYGYTF	TGTGCCAGCAGTTACGACACGATCTATGGCTACACCTTC
NA	TRBV2	TRBD2	TRBJ2-1	CASSDWTRKFF	TGTGCCAGCAGTGACTGGACTAGGAAGTTCTTC